A single sample is the source of the 26 T cell receptor beta chains below, sequenced in a study of monozygotic twins with inflammatory bowel disease. With the 5' RACE reads reprocessed, TCRdb shows one record per CDR3 protein and no DNA. This table lists some 210,000 distinct CDR3 sequences. The source material was blood. These receptors all stem from a human donor with ulcerative colitis or Crohn's disease, or a healthy co-twin of an affected twin (not recorded which).

The chain uses TRBV5-1 and TRBJ2-1; the TCRdb D gene call, TRBD1, has no DNA to confirm it. This CDR3 has 17 amino acids. The germline V gene has CDR1 SGHRS and CDR2 YFSETQ. The CDR3 is CASSFWDGTGGLGEQFF.

The rearrangement links TRBV5-1 to TRBJ2-7; the TRBD1 assignment by TCRdb is unverifiable without DNA. CDR3 length: 15 amino acids. Germline values: CDR1 SGHRS, CDR2 YFSETQ. The chain's CDR3 is CASSLLSGAVYEQYF.

The chain recombines TRBV5-1 with TRBJ2-1; TCRdb's assignment of TRBD1 cannot be checked, as there is no DNA. The CDR3 length is 14 residues. Germline lookup yields CDR1 SGHRS and CDR2 YFSETQ. The CDR3 sequence is CASSITRVYNEQFF.

This chain joins TRBV3-1 and TRBJ1-6; the TRBD1 assignment by TCRdb is unverifiable without DNA. The germline CDR1 and CDR2 sequences are LGHDT and YNNKEL (reference sequence). The CDR3 length is 15 residues. The CDR3 loop is CASRHRDGVNSPLHF.

The V and J genes are TRBV9 and TRBJ2-1. Germline V gene data show CDR1 as SGDLS and CDR2 as YYNGEE. CDR3 size: 13 residues. This CDR3 reads CASSVASYNEQFF.

J is TRBJ1-5 and V is TRBV7-9; the D call from TCRdb, TRBD1, cannot be confirmed without DNA. Germline lookup yields CDR1 SEHNR and CDR2 FQNEAQ (reference sequence). The CDR3 consists of 16 residues. The CDR3 loop reads CASSFESTGTNQPQHF.

The chain uses TRBV6-5 and TRBJ1-1. The CDR3 covers 14 residues. Looked up from germline, CDR1 is MNHEY and CDR2 is SVGAGI. CDR3 amino acids: CASSYLREGTEAFF.

The chain uses TRBV12-3 or TRBV12-4 and TRBJ2-2. This CDR3 has 13 amino acids. This CDR3 is CASSLQLTGELFF.

V is TRBV12-3 or TRBV12-4 and J is TRBJ1-3; the TRBD1 assignment by TCRdb is unverifiable without DNA. CDR3 size: 15 residues. This CDR3 is CASSFTGSAGNTIYF.

The rearrangement uses TRBV20-1 and TRBJ1-3. The CDR3 is 15 residues long. Germline values: CDR1 DFQATT, CDR2 SNEGSKA (reference sequence). CDR3 sequence: CSARGIGLSGNTIYF.

The chain couples TRBV20-1 to TRBJ2-3; checking the TCRdb D call of TRBD1 is not possible without DNA. This CDR3 is built from 14 residues. In germline, CDR1 is DFQATT, CDR2 SNEGSKA (reference sequence). CDR3 sequence: CSAGLAGVTDTQYF.

This chain links TRBV5-8 with TRBJ2-1; TCRdb picks TRBD1, but there is no DNA to check that call. This CDR3 is 15 amino acids long. Germline V gives CDR1 SGHTS, CDR2 YDEGEE. The CDR3: CASSLGAFEYNEQFF.

The V gene is TRBV27, the J gene TRBJ1-5. Germline CDR1 is MNHEY and CDR2 is SMNVEV (reference sequence). The CDR3 loop spans 14 amino acids. The CDR3 loop reads CASSLVGKNQPQYF.

The V call is TRBV6-6, the J call TRBJ2-2. The CDR3 contains 12 residues. Germline V gene lookup returns CDR1 MNHNY and CDR2 SVGAGI (reference sequence). CDR3 protein: CASKDEAGELFF.

V gene TRBV29-1 combines with J gene TRBJ1-2; TCRdb outputs TRBD1, but without DNA this stays unchecked. The CDR3 length is 13 residues. CDR1 SQVTM and CDR2 ANQGSEA come from the germline V gene. CDR3 in amino acids: CSVELQGNYGYTF. The full variable domain, its missing parts supplied by reference TRBV29-1 and TRBJ1-2, is SAVISQKPSRDICQRGTSLTIQCQVDSQVTMMFWYRQQPGQSLTLIATANQGSEATYESGFVIDKFPISRPNLTFSTLTVSNMSPEDSSIYLCSVELQGNYGYTFGSGTRLTVV.

The chain recombines TRBV7-8 with TRBJ1-4. In germline, CDR1 is SGHVS, CDR2 FQNEAQ. This CDR3 region has 16 residues. CDR3 amino acids: CASSLGGGVEAEKLFF.

The chain uses TRBV3-1 and TRBJ2-2; TCRdb designates TRBD1, a call that cannot be tested without DNA. CDR1 and CDR2 (germline): LGHDT, YNNKEL (reference sequence). CDR3 length: 16 residues. The CDR3 reads CASSQDTRPGTGELFF.

The rearrangement joins TRBV14 to TRBJ2-1; TCRdb's D call, TRBD2, is unchecked because there is no DNA. The V gene's germline CDR1 is SGHDN and CDR2 FVKESK. The CDR3 has 11 amino acids. CDR3 region: CASSQEGLKFF.

The chain joins TRBV12-3 or TRBV12-4 to TRBJ1-6. The CDR3 is 17 residues long. The CDR3 reads CASSLEPISSYNSPLHF.

CDR3 sequence: CASGLVPTGELFF. The gene calls are TRBV12-5 and TRBJ2-2. The CDR3 runs to 13 residues. Germline CDR1 LGHNT, CDR2 FRNRAP.

The rearrangement uses TRBV5-1 and TRBJ2-2. Germline CDR1 reads SGHRS; CDR2 reads YFSETQ. The CDR3 is 17 residues long. CDR3 residues: CASSLLVTQANTGELFF. The full variable domain, its missing parts supplied by reference TRBV5-1 and TRBJ2-2, is KAGVTQTPRYLIKTRGQQVTLSCSPISGHRSVSWYQQTPGQGLQFLFEYFSETQRNKGNFPGRFSGRQFSNSRSEMNVSTLELGDSALYLCASSLLVTQANTGELFFGEGSRLTVL.

The chain carries TRBV11-2 and TRBJ2-1; there is no DNA to check the TCRdb D call of TRBD2. Per germline, CDR1 SGHAT and CDR2 FQNNGV. The length of the CDR3 is 17 residues. The CDR3 sequence: CASSPRTSGGAFNEQFF. Full variable domain (outside the CDR3, taken from reference TRBV11-2 and TRBJ2-1): EAGVAQSPRYKIIEKRQSVAFWCNPISGHATLYWYQQILGQGPKLLIQFQNNGVVDDSQLPKDRFSAERLKGVDSTLKIQPAKLEDSAVYLCASSPRTSGGAFNEQFFGPGTRLTVL.

The chain is built from TRBV5-1 and TRBJ1-2; the TRBD1 assignment by TCRdb is unverifiable without DNA. This CDR3 has 15 residues. Germline V gene sequence: CDR1 SGHRS, CDR2 YFSETQ. CDR3: CASSGTGTGIYGYTF. The variable domain in full, with the rest retrieved from reference TRBV5-1 and TRBJ1-2, is KAGVTQTPRYLIKTRGQQVTLSCSPISGHRSVSWYQQTPGQGLQFLFEYFSETQRNKGNFPGRFSGRQFSNSRSEMNVSTLELGDSALYLCASSGTGTGIYGYTFGSGTRLTVV.

The chain is built from TRBV9 and TRBJ1-2. Germline-derived CDR1 and CDR2 are SGDLS and YYNGEE. The CDR3 extends over 14 amino acids. The CDR3 spells CASSVDLTNAGYTF. The full variable domain, completed using reference TRBV9 and TRBJ1-2, is DSGVTQTPKHLITATGQRVTLRCSPRSGDLSVYWYQQSLDQGLQFLIQYYNGEERAKGNILERFSAQQFPDLHSELNLSSLELGDSALYFCASSVDLTNAGYTFGSGTRLTVV.

The chain is built from TRBV5-1 and TRBJ1-6; there is no DNA to check the TCRdb D call of TRBD1. The CDR3 has 15 residues. Germline CDR1 and CDR2: SGHRS and YFSETQ. The CDR3 loop reads CASSPVQGNNSPLHF.

The chain links TRBV12-3 or TRBV12-4 to TRBJ1-4; lacking DNA, the TRBD1 call made by TCRdb goes unchecked. The CDR3 has 16 residues. The CDR3 sequence is CASRETGIATNEKLFF.